This TCR beta chain was captured by sequencing in a study of T cell responses to AZD1222 COVID-19 vaccine. Whole-study context: Recipients boosted at about 4 weeks or about 12 weeks are pooled.

Comment on this clone: Its antigen remains unidentified.

Using immunoSEQ multiplex PCR, the repertoire was profiled, and TCRdb retains in-frame clones only, with some absent. The repertoire has around 130,000 clones, around 87% of them found once; the top ten carry around 3.1%. Whole-study findings and limits: The study reported that nearly half of spike-specific TCRs target unmutated variant regions.

V lost 4 bases to trimming and J lost 7 bases, with 17 bases between them. The CDR3 has 16 residues. Germline V lookup: CDR1 SGHTA, CDR2 FQGNSA. The receptor's source is an adult in good health. The specimen was peripheral blood, collected on day 0 of AZD1222 vaccination. V gene TRBV7-2 combines with J gene TRBJ1-6, with D tentatively TRBD1 (5 bases). The CDR3 DNA sequence: TGTGCCAGCAGCTCCTCTGGGGGATGGCGGAATTCACCCCTCCACTTT. It yields the protein CASSSSGGWRNSPLHF.